The 31 T cell receptor beta chains listed next were all sequenced from one sample in a study of CD8 T cells in Susac syndrome. cDNA came from about 0.5 to 1 ug RNA primed by random hexamers. One entry per CDR3 protein, called by TCRdb with MiXCR from the immunoSEQ multiplex PCR reads. Of about 180,000 distinct CDR3 sequences in the sample, over 90% were seen once. Sequencing used CD4+ T cells from PBMCs. These receptor sequences come from a human donor with Susac syndrome.

The chain carries TRBV5-1 and TRBJ1-1, with 8 bases fitting TRBD1. The germline V gene has CDR1 SGHRS and CDR2 YFSETQ. The CDR3 sequence is 15 residues long. The V segment lost 4 bases and the J segment 4 bases; nucleotides outside the gene matches: 9. The CDR3 nucleotides read TGCGCCAGCAGCCCCGGACAGGGCGGGACCACTGAAGCTTTCTTT. Protein sequence: CASSPGQGGTTEAFF.

This chain uses TRBV27 with TRBJ2-1; 9 bases are a match to TRBD2. The CDR3 has 17 residues. Germline V CDR1 and CDR2: MNHEY, SMNVEV (reference sequence). V gave up 8 bases and J gave up 2 bases; unmatched junction bases: 13. The CDR3 loop reads CASHVGRGGFPYNEQFF. The CDR3 DNA sequence: TGTGCCAGCCACGTGGGGCGGGGGGGGTTCCCCTACAATGAGCAGTTCTTC.

The rearrangement links TRBV6-2 or TRBV6-3 to TRBJ1-1, with 7 bases lining up with TRBD1. Germline CDR1 is MNHEY and CDR2 is SVGEGT. Germline trimming cut 6 bases from V and 4 bases from J; bases unmatched to any gene: 8. The CDR3 totals 14 residues. The CDR3 sequence is CASSHRGTGTEAFF. In DNA, the CDR3 is TGTGCCAGCAGCCACAGGGGAACTGGCACTGAAGCTTTCTTT.

V and J are TRBV15 and TRBJ2-7, with 13 positions matching TRBD2. Looked up from germline, CDR1 is LNHNV and CDR2 is YYDKDF (reference sequence). The CDR3 spans 16 residues. Losses at the gene ends were 1 base for V and 3 bases for J; bases not matched to a gene: 3. CDR3 sequence: CATSRALAGGLYEQYF. CDR3 coding DNA: TGTGCCACCAGCAGAGCACTAGCGGGAGGGCTCTACGAGCAGTACTTC.

The V call is TRBV7-9, the J call TRBJ2-7; 7 nucleotides agree with TRBD1. Trimming took 5 bases from V and 1 from J; bases not matched to a gene: 5. The CDR3 extends over 14 amino acids. CDR1 SEHNR and CDR2 FQNEAQ come from the germline V gene (reference sequence). The CDR3 bases are TGTGCCAGCAGCGGGGACAGAAGGTCCTACGAGCAGTACTTC. Translation gives CASSGDRRSYEQYF.

J is TRBJ2-7 and V is TRBV30; D not resolved. This CDR3 comprises 14 residues. The V gene's germline CDR1 is GTSNPN and CDR2 SVGIG (reference sequence). The V end was cut by 2 bases, the J end by 4 bases, with 15 bases between. The CDR3 coding sequence is TGTGCCTGGAGTCTACTAAGGAGAGGATACGAGCAGTACTTC. Translation: CAWSLLRRGYEQYF.

The rearrangement joins TRBV30 to TRBJ1-1, with 7 bases that match TRBD1. Germline V gene sequence: CDR1 GTSNPN, CDR2 SVGIG (reference sequence). This CDR3 contains 14 residues. After removal of 4 bases from V and 0 bases from J, the junction contained 5 bases not matched to a gene. In nucleotides, the CDR3 is TGTGCCTGGACCCCTGACAGGGTGAACACTGAAGCTTTCTTT. This encodes CAWTPDRVNTEAFF.

The J gene is TRBJ1-2, the V gene TRBV3-1, with D maybe TRBD1 (5 bases). V was trimmed by 1 base and J by 7 bases, leaving 13 bases between them. Germline-derived CDR1 and CDR2 are LGHDT and YNNKEL (reference sequence). The CDR3 covers 14 residues. CDR3 nucleotide sequence: TGTGCCAGCAGCCAAGTGGAAGGGGCTAGTGGCTACACCTTC. Protein product: CASSQVEGASGYTF.

The chain carries TRBV20-1 and TRBJ1-6; D is possibly TRBD1 (5 bases). Germline values: CDR1 DFQATT, CDR2 SNEGSKA (reference sequence). The CDR3 spans 12 residues. Deletions cut 0 bases from V and 10 bases from J, with 7 bases between. The CDR3 sequence: CSARDRESPLHF. The CDR3 DNA reads as TGCAGTGCTAGAGACAGGGAATCACCCCTCCACTTT.

The chain combines TRBV7-6 with TRBJ2-7, with TRBD2 matching 15 bases. Unmatched junction bases numbered 9, after V lost 6 bases and J lost 0 bases. Germline CDR1 is SGHVS and CDR2 is FNYEAQ. CDR3 size: 18 residues. The CDR3 is CASSPTGLAGGSSYEQYF. CDR3 DNA sequence: TGTGCCAGCAGTCCTACGGGACTAGCGGGAGGCAGCTCCTACGAGCAGTACTTC.

The chain links TRBV30 to TRBJ1-5; D gene ambiguous. V shed 2 bases and J shed 1 base, with 9 bases lying between them. The CDR3 runs to 14 residues. CDR1 GTSNPN and CDR2 SVGIG come from the germline V gene (reference sequence). CDR3 amino acids: CAWSSTGSNQPQHF. The CDR3 DNA reads as TGTGCCTGGAGTAGCACGGGAAGCAATCAGCCCCAGCATTTT.

The J gene is TRBJ1-1, the V gene TRBV6-2 or TRBV6-3; D is possibly TRBD1 (5 bases). The CDR3 loop spans 12 amino acids. Germline V lookup: CDR1 MNHEY, CDR2 SVGEGT. The germline V and J ends were trimmed by 7 bases and 14 bases, with 20 bases remaining between them. The CDR3 DNA follows: TGTGCCAGCACCCCGCCCGGGACCACTCTCTTCTTT. Its protein is CASTPPGTTLFF.

V and J are TRBV6-1 and TRBJ2-7, with 7 bases lining up with TRBD2. The germline V gene has CDR1 MNHNS and CDR2 SASEGT. The CDR3 totals 13 residues. Trimming removed 7 bases from V and 0 bases from J; junction bases left unmatched: 3. The chain's CDR3 is CASTRGNSYEQYF. In DNA form, the CDR3 reads TGTGCCAGCACGCGGGGGAACTCCTACGAGCAGTACTTC.

The count of this clonotype is one. The chain carries TRBV15 and TRBJ2-5; 9 nucleotides agree with TRBD1. V was clipped by 9 bases and J by 1 base; unmatched bases: 6. Germline V gene sequence: CDR1 LNHNV, CDR2 YYDKDF (reference sequence). The CDR3 loop spans 14 amino acids. The CDR3 DNA reads TGTGCCACAACTCGGGACAGGGTCCAAGAGACCCAGTACTTC. Protein: CATTRDRVQETQYF.

This rearrangement joins TRBV25-1 to TRBJ1-3; D uncertain. Germline V gives CDR1 MGHDK, CDR2 SYGVNS. This CDR3 has 12 residues. V shed 6 bases and J shed 4 bases, with 7 bases lying between them. The CDR3 loop is CASRPPGNTIYF. The CDR3 DNA is TGTGCCAGCAGACCTCCGGGAAACACCATATATTTT.

On this clonotype itself: Relative to the germline gene, one junction end is altered; a read error may explain this. The chain has TRBV29-1 and TRBJ2-1; either TRBD1 or TRBD2 may supply D (6 bases each). The CDR3 sequence is 13 residues long. Germline V gene lookup returns CDR1 SQVTM and CDR2 ANQGSEA. CDR3 sequence reads: CSVEGGGKGEQFF. The CDR3, as DNA: TGCAGCGTGGAAGGGGGAGGAAAGGGTGAGCAGTTCTTC.

In its sample, this clonotype was seen once. The chain combines TRBV28 with TRBJ2-3; D gene uncertain. The CDR3 extends over 15 amino acids. V was pared by 6 bases and J by 2 bases, with 15 bases between. The germline V gene has CDR1 MDHEN and CDR2 SYDVKM. CDR3 residues: CASRTSRSATDTQYF. The CDR3 DNA is TGTGCCAGCAGAACCTCTCGGTCGGCCACAGATACGCAGTATTTT. Supplemented by reference TRBV28 and TRBJ2-3, the full variable domain reads DVKVTQSSRYLVKRTGEKVFLECVQDMDHENMFWYRQDPGLGLRLIYFSYDVKMKEKGDIPEGYSVSREKKERFSLILESASTNQTSMYLCASRTSRSATDTQYFGPGTRLTVL.

The V gene is TRBV29-1, the J gene TRBJ2-1; D gene uncertain. Germline lookup yields CDR1 SQVTM and CDR2 ANQGSEA. This CDR3 spans 14 amino acids. The germline V and J ends were trimmed by 8 bases and 1 base, with 15 bases remaining between them. The chain's CDR3 is CSSDYAPSYNEQFF. The CDR3 coding sequence is TGCAGCAGCGATTACGCGCCGTCCTACAATGAGCAGTTCTTC.

The gene calls are TRBV30 and TRBJ1-2; D is undetermined. Germline CDR1 reads GTSNPN; CDR2 reads SVGIG (reference sequence). The CDR3 sequence is 13 residues long. V was pared by 1 base and J by 0 bases, with 6 bases between. This chain's CDR3 is CAWSGATNYGYTF. CDR3 DNA sequence: TGTGCCTGGAGTGGAGCGACTAACTATGGCTACACCTTC.

V usage is TRBV20-1 and J usage is TRBJ2-7, with TRBD2 matching 9 bases. Germline V gene data show CDR1 as DFQATT and CDR2 as SNEGSKA (reference sequence). This CDR3 has 14 amino acids. The CDR3 protein is CRAASGETPDEQYF. CDR3 sequence (DNA): TGCAGGGCGGCTAGCGGGGAAACTCCGGACGAGCAGTACTTC.

The chain recombines TRBV20-1 with TRBJ2-5; D is undetermined. The CDR3 is 15 residues long. Trimming took 1 base from V and 5 from J, leaving 17 bases between them. Per the germline V gene, CDR1 is DFQATT and CDR2 is SNEGSKA (reference sequence). CDR3 sequence (DNA): TGCAGTGCTAGAGGGAGACCAGACAACAAGGAGACCCAGTACTTC. Protein sequence: CSARGRPDNKETQYF.

The rearrangement joins TRBV7-6 to TRBJ2-1, with no clear D. Germline CDR1 SGHVS, CDR2 FNYEAQ. V was pared by 0 bases and J by 4 bases, with 4 bases between. The CDR3 is 13 residues long. CDR3 nucleotides: TGTGCCAGCAGCTTAGCCGCGTACAATGAGCAGTTCTTC. The encoded protein is CASSLAAYNEQFF.

The chain carries TRBV10-3 and TRBJ2-2; D is ambiguous. From germline, CDR1 is ENHRY and CDR2 SYGVKD. The CDR3 runs to 14 residues. The V gene lost 1 base and the J gene lost 4 bases, with 7 bases spanning the gap. CDR3 sequence (DNA): TGTGCCATCAGTGAGTGGCAGGCCACCGGGGAGCTGTTTTTT. This sequence encodes CAISEWQATGELFF.

The J gene is TRBJ1-2, the V gene TRBV3-1; TRBD1 is a possible D gene (6 bases). Germline CDR1 and CDR2: LGHDT and YNNKEL (reference sequence). CDR3 length: 16 residues. Trimming pared 0 bases from V and 5 bases from J, leaving 16 bases between. The chain's CDR3 is CASSQDWTAPGYGYTF. DNA of the CDR3: TGTGCCAGCAGCCAAGATTGGACAGCCCCTGGGTATGGCTACACCTTC. The variable domain in full, completed from reference TRBV3-1 and TRBJ1-2, reads DTAVSQTPKYLVTQMGNDKSIKCEQNLGHDTMYWYKQDSKKFLKIMFSYNNKELIINETVPNRFSPKSPDKAHLNLHINSLELGDSAVYFCASSQDWTAPGYGYTFGSGTRLTVV.

V gene TRBV5-4 combines with J gene TRBJ2-1, with D unclear. V lost 0 bases and J 6 bases, leaving 16 bases between the germline ends. CDR1 and CDR2 from the germline V gene are SGHNT and YYREEE (reference sequence). The length of the CDR3 is 16 residues. This CDR3 is CASSLDPPTMTNEQFF. Written as DNA, the CDR3 is TGTGCCAGCAGCTTGGATCCCCCCACTATGACCAATGAGCAGTTCTTC.

The V and J genes are TRBV21-1 and TRBJ2-5; the listed D gene, TRBD1, was not tested against the DNA. TRBV21-1 is marked as a pseudogene. The length of the CDR3 is 14 residues. For the CDR3, the DNA is TGTGCCAGCAGCGACAGGGCACTCCAAGAGACCCAGTACTTC. Its translation is CASSDRALQETQYF.

This chain joins TRBV20-1 and TRBJ2-1, with D perhaps matching TRBD2 (6 bases). Germline assignment: CDR1 DFQATT and CDR2 SNEGSKA (reference sequence). The CDR3 runs to 17 residues. V dropped 4 bases and J dropped 0 bases, with 19 bases sitting between them. CDR3 residues: CSATSLPGLGSYNEQFF. The CDR3 DNA sequence: TGCAGTGCTACTTCCCTACCGGGACTCGGCTCCTACAATGAGCAGTTCTTC.

The genes are TRBV28 and TRBJ2-2; maybe TRBD2 (6 bases). CDR1 is MDHEN and CDR2 is SYDVKM in the germline V gene. The V end lost 2 bases, the J end lost 0 bases, and 10 bases lay between the germline ends. CDR3 length equals 16 residues. The CDR3 here is CASSLAGRSNTGELFF. The DNA for the CDR3 is TGTGCCAGCAGTTTAGCGGGACGCTCGAACACCGGGGAGCTGTTTTTT.

The chain has TRBV3-1 and TRBJ2-7; D tentatively fits TRBD1 or TRBD2 (5 bases each). There are 14 residues in the CDR3. Germline CDR1 reads LGHDT; CDR2 reads YNNKEL (reference sequence). Trimming removed 1 base from V and 5 bases from J, with 12 bases in between. CDR3 protein: CASSQAPGADEQYF. In nucleotides, the CDR3 is TGTGCCAGCAGCCAAGCCCCCGGGGCCGACGAGCAGTACTTC.

This chain joins TRBV4-1 and TRBJ2-5; D is possibly TRBD1 (6 bases). The CDR3 is 14 residues long. Trimming left V 6 bases short and J 1 base short, with 12 bases between. Germline V CDR1 and CDR2: MGHRA, YSYEKL. The CDR3 bases are TGCGCCAGCAGTCGTACAGGGTTCCAAGAGACCCAGTACTTC. This translates into CASSRTGFQETQYF.

CDR3: CASSLAPGAESYEQYF. CDR3 DNA: TGTGCCAGCAGCTTAGCCCCCGGAGCAGAATCCTACGAGCAGTACTTC. J is TRBJ2-7 and V is TRBV7-6, with D unresolved. The CDR3 is 16 amino acids. The germline CDR1 and CDR2 sequences are SGHVS and FNYEAQ. The ends were cut back, 0 bases at V and 1 base at J, with 13 bases in the middle.